This T cell receptor beta chain is from a study of blood T cell repertoires in COVID-19. Study context: The United States, Italy and Spain supplied acute and convalescent COVID-19 samples. Nucleic acid was either cDNA or gDNA, and it came from T cells, B-cell-depleted T cells, or PBMCs.

Methods used by the authors: Nucleated cell counts were estimated from reference gene primer amplification. TCRdb's table, derived via immunoSEQ multiplex PCR, lists solely in-frame clones and lacks some. The V and J calls and clone size are taken from that table; D and trimming were inferred from the DNA. The repertoire holds approximately 180,000 clones, with approximately 83% as singletons. The CDR3 spans 16 residues. V lost 4 bases to trimming and J lost 10 bases; unmatched junction nucleotides: 11. The germline CDR1 and CDR2 sequences are LGHDT and YNNKEL (reference sequence). This clonotype originated in a man between 60 and 75 years old with acute or convalescent COVID-19. This chain links TRBV3-1 (or the pseudogene TRBV3-2) with TRBJ2-1; 12 nucleotides match TRBD2. Sequencing input: peripheral blood. In DNA, the CDR3 is TGTGCCAGCAGCCCGATGGGAGGGACTAGCGGGCTGGAGCAGTTCTTC. The encoded protein is CASSPMGGTSGLEQFF.